The TCR beta chain described here comes from a study of cytomegalovirus exposure and HLA in healthy donors. Whole-study results and caveats: Presence/absence analyses treated sequencing depth as roughly uniform across donors. As was reported, the classifier diagnosed cytomegalovirus status with high specificity and sensitivity.

The CDR3 length is 14 residues. Trimming left V 5 bases short and J 3 bases short, with 13 bases between. The germline gives CDR1 MDHEN, CDR2 SYDVKM. 13 Jbeta primers and 60 Vbeta primers were used for the PCR. Authors' methods: About 11 million of the roughly 80 million unique TCR beta chains counted in a later analysis were shared. Clones were read by immunoSEQ multiplex PCR, and TCRdb kept only the in-frame ones, dropping some. V, J and clone size were drawn from that table, and D and trimming were deduced from the DNA. The table shows 55,000 to 80,000 clones, with about 75% occurring only once. A remark on this clone: What it binds is not known.

Input material: PBMCs. This sequence joins TRBV28 and TRBJ1-2, with D uncertain. The clonotype comes from an older man in good health and CMV-seronegative. CDR3 sequence reads: CASSTPQSYYGYTF. The CDR3 DNA reads TGTGCCAGCAGTACTCCACAGTCGTACTATGGCTACACCTTC.